The present T cell receptor (beta chain) was sequenced within a study of cytomegalovirus exposure and HLA in healthy donors. Produced via immunoSEQ multiplex PCR; TCRdb's table is partial and in-frame only. The sample shows about 180,000 clones, approximately 90% of them seen only once. On this clone itself: Its antigen is unidentified.

Study observations and caveats: A few chains linked to CMV were shown in vitro to be specific for CMV antigens. The study flagged approximately 180 TCR beta chains as cytomegalovirus-associated. Rare sequences made up most TCRs, while some public TCRs were found in many donors.

V shed 0 bases and J 5 bases; nucleotides not matched to a gene: 8. The V gene's germline CDR1 is SGHRS and CDR2 YFSETQ. This CDR3 has 15 amino acids. The sequencing input was PBMCs. This receptor was taken from a woman in her twenties or thirties in good health and CMV-seronegative. V is TRBV5-1 and J is TRBJ2-7; 7 bases agree with TRBD2. The CDR3 coding sequence is TGCGCCAGCAGCTTGGCGCCTAGCGGTTCCAACGAGCAGTACTTC. Residues: CASSLAPSGSNEQYF.